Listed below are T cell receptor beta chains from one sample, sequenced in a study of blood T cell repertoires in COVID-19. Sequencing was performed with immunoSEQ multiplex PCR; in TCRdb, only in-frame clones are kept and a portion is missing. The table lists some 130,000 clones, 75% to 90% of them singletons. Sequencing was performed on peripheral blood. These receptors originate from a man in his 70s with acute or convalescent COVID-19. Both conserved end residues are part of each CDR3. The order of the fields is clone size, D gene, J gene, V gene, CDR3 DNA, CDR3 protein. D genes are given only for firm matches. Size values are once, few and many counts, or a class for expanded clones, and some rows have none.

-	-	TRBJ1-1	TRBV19	TGTGCCAGTAGTGCCCGGGTTTCTAACACTGAAGCTTTCTTT	CASSARVSNTEAFF
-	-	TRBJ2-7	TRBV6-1	TGTGCCAGCAGTGAAGCGGGGGCCACGCAGTACTTC	CASSEAGATQYF
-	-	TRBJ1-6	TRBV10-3	TGTGCCATCAACGCAGGGAAGTATAATTCACCCCTCCACTTT	CAINAGKYNSPLHF
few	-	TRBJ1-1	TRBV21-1	TGTGCCAGCAGCGCAGACAGGGCCCCGGGTCGGAACACTGAAGCTTTCTTT	CASSADRAPGRNTEAFF
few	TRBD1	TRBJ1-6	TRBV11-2	TGTGCCAGCAGCTTAGCCAGGGGGGTACCACCCCTCCACTTT	CASSLARGVPPLHF
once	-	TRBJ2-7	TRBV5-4	TGTGCCAGCAGCCACGTGGGCGAGTCCTACGAGCAGTACTTC	CASSHVGESYEQYF
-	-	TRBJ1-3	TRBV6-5	TGTGCCAGCAGGGAGGACGGCAGCTCTGGAAACACCATATATTTT	CASREDGSSGNTIYF
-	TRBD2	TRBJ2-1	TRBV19	TGTGCCAGTAGTATAGGCCCCCCGGGACTAGCGGGGACCTACAATGAGCAGTTCTTC	CASSIGPPGLAGTYNEQFF
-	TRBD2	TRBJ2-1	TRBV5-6	TGTGCCAGCAGCTTGGGGGACCTAGCGGGGGCATACAATGAGCAGTTCTTC	CASSLGDLAGAYNEQFF
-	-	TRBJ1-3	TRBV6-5	TGTGCCATCCGCGACAAGCTCTACTCTGGAAACACCATATATTTT	CAIRDKLYSGNTIYF
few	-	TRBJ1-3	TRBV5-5	TGTGCCAGCAGCTTGGCAGGACTCTCTGGAAACACCATATATTTT	CASSLAGLSGNTIYF
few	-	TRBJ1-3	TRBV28	TGTGCCAGCACGGGTGGAAACACCATATATTTT	CASTGGNTIYF
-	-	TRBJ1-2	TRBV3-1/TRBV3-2	TGTGCCAGCAGCCAAGGGGCCCCTCATGGCTACACCTTC	CASSQGAPHGYTF
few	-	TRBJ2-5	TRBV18	TGTGCCAGCTCACCCGTCCAAGAGACCCAGTACTTC	CASSPVQETQYF
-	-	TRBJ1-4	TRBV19	TGTGCCAGTAGCCTCAATCGCCAGGGTAGGATACTGTTTTTT	CASSLNRQGRILFF
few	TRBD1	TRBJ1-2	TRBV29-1	TGCAGCGTTGATGGCAGGGGGTATGGCTACACCTTC	CSVDGRGYGYTF
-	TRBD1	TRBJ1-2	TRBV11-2	TGTGCCAGCAGCTTCACAGGGGATACTAACTATGGCTACACCTTC	CASSFTGDTNYGYTF
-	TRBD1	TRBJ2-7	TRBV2	TGTGCCAGCAACAAAGAGACAGGGCGGTACTTC	CASNKETGRYF
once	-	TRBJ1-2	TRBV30	TGTGCCTGGAGTGTGAGAGGCGCGAGTGGCTACACCTTC	CAWSVRGASGYTF
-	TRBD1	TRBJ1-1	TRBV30	TGTGCCTGGAGGAATCCGGGACAGATCTTGTTGAACACTGAAGCTTTCTTT	CAWRNPGQILLNTEAFF
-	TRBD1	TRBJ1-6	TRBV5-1	TGCGCCAGCAGCTTGGAAGCAGACAGGGCTTCACCCCTCCACTTT	CASSLEADRASPLHF
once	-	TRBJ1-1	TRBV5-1	TGCGCCAGCAGCCCGGGTCGCGCGGGCACTGAAGCTTTCTTT	CASSPGRAGTEAFF
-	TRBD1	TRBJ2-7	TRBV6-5	TGTGCCAGCAGTCTGACAGGGGGCCGCTCCTACGAGCAGTACTTC	CASSLTGGRSYEQYF
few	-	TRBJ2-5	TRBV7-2	TGTGCCAGCAGCTTAGTGGCGGGGATTCAAGAGACCCAGTACTTC	CASSLVAGIQETQYF
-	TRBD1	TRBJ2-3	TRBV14	TGTGCCAGCAGCCAAAGGACAGGGTCGTTGTATTTT	CASSQRTGSLYF
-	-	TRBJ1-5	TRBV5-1	TGCGCCAGCAGCTTGAACAGCCATAGCAATCAGCCCCAGCATTTT	CASSLNSHSNQPQHF
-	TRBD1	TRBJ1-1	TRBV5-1	TGCGCCAGCAGGTCCGGGACAGGGTTTATGAACACTGAAGCTTTCTTT	CASRSGTGFMNTEAFF
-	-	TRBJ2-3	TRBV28	TGTGCCAGCACCGACCGTGGGGACTCGCTCTATTTT	CASTDRGDSLYF
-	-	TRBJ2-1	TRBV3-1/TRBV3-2	TGTGCCAGCAGCCAAGATTCCGGGAGCTACAATGAGCAGTTCTTC	CASSQDSGSYNEQFF
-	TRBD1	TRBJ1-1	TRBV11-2	TGTGCCAGCAGCTTTCGACAGGGAGATACCACTGAAGCTTTCTTT	CASSFRQGDTTEAFF
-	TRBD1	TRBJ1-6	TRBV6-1	TGTGCCAGCAGTGAACCCGTACAGGGGGCGCGACATAATTCACCCCTCCACTTT	CASSEPVQGARHNSPLHF
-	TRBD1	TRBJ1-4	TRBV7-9	TGTGCCAGCAGCGCACGAAAAGGGACAGGGATTTCTAATGAAAAACTGTTTTTT	CASSARKGTGISNEKLFF
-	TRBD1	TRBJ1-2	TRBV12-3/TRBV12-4	TGTGCCAGCGGGGGACAGGGGAACTATGGCTACACCTTC	CASGGQGNYGYTF
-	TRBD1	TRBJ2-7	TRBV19	TGTGCCAGTAGTCCAGGGGGTTACGAGCAGTACTTC	CASSPGGYEQYF
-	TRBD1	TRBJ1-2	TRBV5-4	TGTGCCAGCAGTACAGGGACCAGGGGGTATGGCTACACCTTC	CASSTGTRGYGYTF
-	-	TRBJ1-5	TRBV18	TGTGCCAGCTCACCGGAACGGACTTATAGCAATCAGCCCCAGCATTTT	CASSPERTYSNQPQHF
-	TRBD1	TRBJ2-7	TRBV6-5	TGTGCCAGCAGGTGGGGACAGAGCTCCTACGAGCAGTACTTC	CASRWGQSSYEQYF
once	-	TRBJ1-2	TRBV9	TGTGCCAGCAGCATACAACCTCAGTGGTATGGCTACACCTTC	CASSIQPQWYGYTF
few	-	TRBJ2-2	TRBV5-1	TGCGCCAGCAGCTTGGGAGACAGGAACACCGGGGAGCTGTTTTTT	CASSLGDRNTGELFF
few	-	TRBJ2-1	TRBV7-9	TGTGCCAGCAGCATTAATAAACCGGGACACCCCTACAATGAGCAGTTCTTC	CASSINKPGHPYNEQFF
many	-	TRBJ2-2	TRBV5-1	TGCGCCAGCAGCCCGGGTAGGGGGACCGGGGAGCTGTTTTTT	CASSPGRGTGELFF
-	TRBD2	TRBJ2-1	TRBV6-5	TGTGCCAGCAGGTTTTCCGGGGGGGCGAGGAATGAGCAGTTCTTC	CASRFSGGARNEQFF
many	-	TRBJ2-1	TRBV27	TGTGCCAGCAGTTTAATCGCGGGGCCTTCCTACAATGAGCAGTTCTTC	CASSLIAGPSYNEQFF
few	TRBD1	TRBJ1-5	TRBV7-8	TGTGCCAGCAGCTCCGGACAGGGTGGCAATCAGCCCCAGCATTTT	CASSSGQGGNQPQHF
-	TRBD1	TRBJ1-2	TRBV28	TGTGCCAGCGTGGGACAGGGGGGACTCGGCTACACCTTC	CASVGQGGLGYTF
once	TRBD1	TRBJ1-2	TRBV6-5	TGTGCCAGCAGCCAACACAGGGGTACTTATGGCTACACCTTC	CASSQHRGTYGYTF
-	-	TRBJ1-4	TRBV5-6	TGTGCCAGCAGCGGGGGCGCAACTAATGAAAAACTGTTTTTT	CASSGGATNEKLFF
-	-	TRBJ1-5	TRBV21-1	TGTGCCAGCAGCAATGGCCCCTGGGACAACGATATTTTACAGCCCCAGCATTTT	CASSNGPWDNDILQPQHF
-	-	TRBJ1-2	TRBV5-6	TGTGCCAGCAGCTTGTCGGGGGGCCTCTATGGCTACACCTTC	CASSLSGGLYGYTF
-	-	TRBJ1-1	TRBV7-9	TGTGCCAGCAGCTTAGGGGCCTTGGAGCGGACTGAAGCTTTCTTT	CASSLGALERTEAFF